The text below deals with one TCR beta chain. Its specificity is unknown. V lost 5 bases to trimming and J lost 4 bases; unmatched junction nucleotides: 11. Germline CDR1 is SQVTM and CDR2 is ANQGSEA. The CDR3 extends over 16 amino acids. This sample is part of a study of T cell responses to AZD1222 COVID-19 vaccine. Overall study results and limits: Unmutated variant regions are reportedly the target of nearly half of TCRs that are spike-specific. Samples come after the peak T cell response, not at day 14. Rises in breadth and depth of Spike-specific TCRs came after two AZD1222 doses. White British donors predominated, females outnumbered males, and clonal diversity was possibly underestimated.

This table comes from immunoSEQ multiplex PCR, and its TCRdb copy is limited to in-frame clones, with some not included. The sample yields approximately 50,000 clones, approximately 85% seen once. This specimen was peripheral blood, taken on day 0 of MenACWY control vaccination. The TCR was taken from an adult in good health. This sequence joins TRBV29-1 and TRBJ2-1; 10 positions agree with TRBD2. This CDR3 reads CSVSETSGLTYNEQFF. DNA of the CDR3: TGCAGCGTTAGTGAGACTAGCGGGCTTACGTACAATGAGCAGTTCTTC.